The present TCR beta chain was sequenced within a study of T cell responses to AZD1222 COVID-19 vaccine. Study results and caveats: Donors were largely white British and mainly female; clonal diversity was possibly underestimated. Two AZD1222 doses significantly raised spike-specific TCR breadth and depth over controls.

The germline CDR1 and CDR2 sequences are SGHDT and YYEEEE. V shed 1 base and J 6 bases; nucleotides not matched to a gene: 7. This CDR3 contains 15 residues. Note on this clone: The antigen remains undetermined.

Method: immunoSEQ multiplex PCR; TCRdb's copy keeps in-frame clones and lacks some. In the table there are 150,000 to 190,000 clones, more than 85% of which are singletons. The specimen comprised peripheral blood, sampled after recovery from COVID-19. The TCR sequence derives from an adult who had recovered from COVID-19. V and J are TRBV5-6 and TRBJ1-2; TRBD1 agrees at 9 bases. The CDR3 spells CASSLPTGGENGYTF. In DNA, the CDR3 is TGTGCCAGCAGCTTGCCCACAGGGGGCGAGAATGGCTACACCTTC. The entire variable domain, with the rest obtained from reference TRBV5-6 and TRBJ1-2, is as follows: DAGVTQSPTHLIKTRGQQVTLRCSPKSGHDTVSWYQQALGQGPQFIFQYYEEEERQRGNFPDRFSGHQFPNYSSELNVNALLLGDSALYLCASSLPTGGENGYTFGSGTRLTVV.